The 2 T cell receptor beta chains below were found in one sample sequenced in a study of vaccination effects on CD4 cells after COVID-19. Within the ViraFEST assay, antigen-specific CD4+ T cells underwent expansion with viral peptide pools prior to sequencing. Investigators separated out CD4+ T cells once 10 days of culture had passed. Vaccinated recipients, who were negative for nucleocapsid antibodies, had no history of SARS-CoV-2 infection. Their specific antigens are unknown. Sequenced by immunoSEQ multiplex PCR; TCRdb stores in-frame clones only, minus some. The sample includes approximately 44,000 clones, more than 60% seen only once; the top ten take about 25%. The source material was CD4+ T cells from PBMCs cultured with HCoV-OC43 spike peptides, sampled before COVID-19 vaccination. Subset of the sample: HCoV-OC43 spike overlapping peptide pool stimulation. Every receptor here comes from a human donor who received a COVID-19 vaccine.

This chain links TRBV9 with TRBJ1-2; 8 bases align to TRBD1. The CDR3 spans 14 residues. Germline V gene lookup returns CDR1 SGDLS and CDR2 YYNGEE. The V gene end was trimmed by 4 bases and the J gene end by 6 bases; junction bases not matched to a gene: 8. The CDR3 region is CASSFSRGLDGYTF. The DNA of the CDR3 is TGTGCCAGCAGCTTTTCCAGGGGGCTGGATGGCTACACCTTC.

The chain uses TRBV30 and TRBJ2-7; no definite D call. This CDR3 spans 13 amino acids. Germline CDR1 and CDR2: GTSNPN and SVGIG (reference sequence). Trimming removed 1 base from V and 3 bases from J, with 10 bases in between. CDR3 in DNA: TGTGCCTGGAGTGCGGGCCAGCGCTACGAGCAGTACTTC. Its protein product is CAWSAGQRYEQYF.